This TCR beta chain originates from a study of blood T cell repertoires in COVID-19. For the study at large: The United States, Italy and Spain were the sources of the acute and convalescent COVID-19 samples. PBMCs, B-cell-depleted T cells, or T cells were the source of the cDNA or gDNA that made up the material.

Produced via immunoSEQ multiplex PCR; TCRdb's table is partial and in-frame only. The sample includes a few hundred thousand clones, approximately 78% seen only once; the top ten take less than 11%. V trimming: 3 bases; J trimming: 2 bases; junction bases outside the gene matches: 2. CDR3 length: 15 residues. CDR1 and CDR2 from the germline V gene are LNHDA and SQIVND (reference sequence). The source is a woman at least 80 years old with acute or convalescent COVID-19. The sample was peripheral blood. The chain links TRBV19 to TRBJ2-5; 11 positions match TRBD2. The CDR3, as DNA: TGTGCCAGTAGTATGGCTAGCGGGGGGCAAGAGACCCAGTACTTC. This translates into CASSMASGGQETQYF.